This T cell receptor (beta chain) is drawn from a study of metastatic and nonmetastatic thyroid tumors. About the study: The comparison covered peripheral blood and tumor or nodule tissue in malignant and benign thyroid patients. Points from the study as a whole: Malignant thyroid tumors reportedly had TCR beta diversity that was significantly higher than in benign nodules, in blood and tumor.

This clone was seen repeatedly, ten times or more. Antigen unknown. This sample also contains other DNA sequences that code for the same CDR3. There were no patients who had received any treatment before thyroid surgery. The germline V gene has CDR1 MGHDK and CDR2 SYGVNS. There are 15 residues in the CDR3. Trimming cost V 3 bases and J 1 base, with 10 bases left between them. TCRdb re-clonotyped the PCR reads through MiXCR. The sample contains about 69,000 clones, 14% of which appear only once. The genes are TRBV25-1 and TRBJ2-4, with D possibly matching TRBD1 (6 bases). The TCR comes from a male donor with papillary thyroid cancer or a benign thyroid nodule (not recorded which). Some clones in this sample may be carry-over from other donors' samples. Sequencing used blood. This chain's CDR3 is CASSDPGQAKNIQYF. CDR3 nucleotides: TGTGCCAGCAGTGACCCCGGACAGGCCAAAAACATTCAGTACTTC.